These T cell receptor beta chains were read from a single sample in a study of blood T cells in healthy people across ages. Each CDR3 protein is one row after TCRdb ran MiXCR on the 5' RACE reads. The sample records some 700,000 distinct CDR3 sequences, roughly 44% being singletons. Material: blood. The receptors were sampled from a woman aged 60-75 years in good health. The CDR3 runs from the conserved cysteine through the conserved F or W. D genes are given only for firm matches. Not every row has a clone size; where given, it reads once, few, many or a size class.

D gene	V gene	J gene	clone size	CDR3 DNA	CDR3 protein
TRBD1	TRBV6-5	TRBJ1-6	few	TGTGCCAGCAGTTCCCCGACAGGGATCGGGAATTCACCCCTCCACTTT	CASSSPTGIGNSPLHF
TRBD2	TRBV20-1	TRBJ2-7	-	TGCAGTGCGCTTCTAGCGGGGGGGAACTCCTACGAGCAGTACTTC	CSALLAGGNSYEQYF
TRBD2	TRBV4-2	TRBJ2-5	-	TGTGCCAGCAACCAAGGGTCGGAGCCGGGAGGGGTCGAGACCCAGTACTTC	CASNQGSEPGGVETQYF
-	TRBV15	TRBJ2-1	few	TGTGCCACCAGCCGGGATCGGTATGAGCAGTTCTTC	CATSRDRYEQFF
-	TRBV7-9	TRBJ1-2	once	TGTGCCAGCAGCTTAGCGAGTAACACGGGAGGCGGCTACACCTTC	CASSLASNTGGGYTF
-	TRBV20-1	TRBJ1-1	-	TGCAGTGCTAGAGGGGCGGGCAGCGGGATTGGCACTGAAGCTTTCTTT	CSARGAGSGIGTEAFF
-	TRBV3-1	TRBJ2-5	-	TGTGCCAGCAGCCAAGACGTAGAGTACCAAGAGACCCAGTACTTC	CASSQDVEYQETQYF
TRBD1	TRBV14	TRBJ2-1	few	TGTGCCAGCAGCCAAGGGTACGACAGGGGACTTAACAATGAGCAGTTCTTC	CASSQGYDRGLNNEQFF
-	TRBV11-1	TRBJ1-1	few	TGTGCCAGCAGCTCTCCCCTCGACAGGACCGCCGAAGCTTTCTTT	CASSSPLDRTAEAFF
-	TRBV5-1	TRBJ2-5	many	TGCGCCAGCAGCTTGAGTCTAGTGGAGACCCAGTACTTC	CASSLSLVETQYF
TRBD2	TRBV7-7	TRBJ2-7	-	TGTGCTAGCAGCGTAGGACTAGATAGCGAGCAGTACTTC	CASSVGLDSEQYF
TRBD2	TRBV27	TRBJ2-1	-	TGTGCCAGCAGTCCCCTAGCGGGACTGAGCAATGAGCAGTTCTTC	CASSPLAGLSNEQFF
TRBD2	TRBV7-3	TRBJ2-7	-	TGTGCCAGCAGTTTAGCGGGGGGTGCACCCTACGAGCAGTACTTC	CASSLAGGAPYEQYF
TRBD1	TRBV7-6	TRBJ2-1	-	TGTGCCAGCAGCTTAAAAGCGGGACAGGGTTCTTACAATGAGCAGTTCTTC	CASSLKAGQGSYNEQFF
-	TRBV29-1	TRBJ1-2	few	TGCAGCGTTGAAGAGGGACTGAACTATGGCTACACCTTC	CSVEEGLNYGYTF
TRBD2	TRBV6-6	TRBJ2-1	once	TGTGCCAGCAGTCCCCCTGGGAGCGGGGGGGCGTATGAGCAGTTCTTC	CASSPPGSGGAYEQFF
-	TRBV7-2	TRBJ2-7	few	TGTGCCAGCAGCGGCCGGGATTTTGCCTACGAGCAGTACTTC	CASSGRDFAYEQYF
TRBD2	TRBV7-8	TRBJ2-1	-	TGTGCCAGCAGCCTCTGGCGGGGGTTCAATGAGCAGTTCTTC	CASSLWRGFNEQFF
-	TRBV7-2	TRBJ2-1	few	TGTGCCAGCAGCTTAGATGTGGGGTACGGTGAGCAGTTCTTC	CASSLDVGYGEQFF
-	TRBV7-2	TRBJ1-5	few	TGTGCCAGCACCTCAGTGGGCAATCAGCCCCAGCATTTT	CASTSVGNQPQHF
-	TRBV6-2/TRBV6-3	TRBJ1-1	-	TGTGCCAGCAGTTACTCGGCATCCAGGGGCGGGAACACTGAAGCTTTCTTT	CASSYSASRGGNTEAFF
-	TRBV4-2	TRBJ2-3	many	TGTGCCAGCGCCCCCCCAGGCACAGATACGCAGTATTTT	CASAPPGTDTQYF
-	TRBV20-1	TRBJ2-5	-	TGCAGTGCTAGTCATCCGGCCAGGGGAGGAGAGACCCAGTACTTC	CSASHPARGGETQYF
-	TRBV20-1	TRBJ1-5	-	TGCAGTGCCCATCGTGGGGGAGAGAGCAATCAGCCCCAGCATTTT	CSAHRGGESNQPQHF
TRBD1	TRBV3-1	TRBJ1-4	-	TGTGCCAGCAGGGACAGGGGGCAGGATGCAACTAATGAAAAACTGTTTTTT	CASRDRGQDATNEKLFF
TRBD2	TRBV20-1	TRBJ2-5	-	TGCAGAACGGAGCTAGCGGGAGGCGGGGAGACCCAGTACTTC	CRTELAGGGETQYF
-	TRBV5-6	TRBJ2-7	-	TGTGCCAGCAGCGTCGGGGCCGGCTCGCCCCTATACGAGCAGTACTTC	CASSVGAGSPLYEQYF
-	TRBV2	TRBJ2-5	-	TGTGCCAGCAGTGAGAACAGGGAAGAGACCCAGTACTTC	CASSENREETQYF
-	TRBV5-5	TRBJ1-2	-	TGTGCCAGCAGCTTAGGTCCAGGGAAGGGAGCTAACTATGGCTACACCTTC	CASSLGPGKGANYGYTF
TRBD1	TRBV29-1	TRBJ2-3	few	TGCAGCGTGTGTCGACAGGGGCATACGCAGTATTTT	CSVCRQGHTQYF
-	TRBV3-1	TRBJ2-5	-	TGTGTCAGCAGCCTCCCGCTGGGCGGGGAAGAGACCCAGTACTTC	CVSSLPLGGEETQYF
-	TRBV6-2/TRBV6-3	TRBJ2-7	-	TGTGCCAGCCGAACGGGGAGATACGAGCAGTACTTC	CASRTGRYEQYF
-	TRBV7-2	TRBJ1-2	few	TGTGCCAGCAGCTCCAAATCACCCTATGGCTACACCTTC	CASSSKSPYGYTF
-	TRBV20-1	TRBJ2-1	-	TGCAGTGCTAGTGGTCCCCCTGGGGCTATCAATGAGCAGTTCTTC	CSASGPPGAINEQFF
TRBD2	TRBV6-1	TRBJ2-3	-	TGTGCCAGCCGGACTAGCGGGAGCACAGATTCGCAGTATTTT	CASRTSGSTDSQYF
-	TRBV6-2/TRBV6-3	TRBJ2-1	few	TGTGCCAGCACCTTTACAGTAGGGGGTCGGAATGAGCAGTTCTTC	CASTFTVGGRNEQFF
TRBD2	TRBV6-5	TRBJ2-7	-	TGTGCCAGCAGGCCGGGACTAGCGGGAAACAATGAGCAGTACTTC	CASRPGLAGNNEQYF
-	TRBV28	TRBJ2-7	many	TGTGCCAGCAGTACCGACAGGGAGGGCTACGAGCAGTACTTC	CASSTDREGYEQYF
TRBD1	TRBV29-1	TRBJ1-2	-	TGCAGCGTGGAGACAGGGGGTGGCTATGGCTACACCTTC	CSVETGGGYGYTF
TRBD1	TRBV12-3/TRBV12-4	TRBJ2-1	few	TGTGCCAGCAGCCCTCCAGACAGGGGACCGGATAATGAGCAGTTCTTC	CASSPPDRGPDNEQFF
TRBD2	TRBV20-1	TRBJ2-7	many	TGCAGTGCTCGGGGACTAGCGGGAGGGTACGAGCAGTACTTC	CSARGLAGGYEQYF